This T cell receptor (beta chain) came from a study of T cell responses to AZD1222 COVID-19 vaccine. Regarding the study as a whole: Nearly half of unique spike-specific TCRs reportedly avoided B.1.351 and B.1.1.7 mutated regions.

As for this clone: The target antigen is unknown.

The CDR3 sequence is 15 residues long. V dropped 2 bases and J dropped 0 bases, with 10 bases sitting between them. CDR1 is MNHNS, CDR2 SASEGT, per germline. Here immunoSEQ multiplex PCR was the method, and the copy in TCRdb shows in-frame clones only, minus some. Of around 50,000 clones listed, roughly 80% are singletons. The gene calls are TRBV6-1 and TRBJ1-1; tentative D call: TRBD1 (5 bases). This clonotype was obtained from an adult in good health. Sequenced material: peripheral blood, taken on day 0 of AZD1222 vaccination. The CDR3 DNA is TGTGCCAGCAGTGAATCTTGGACATTGAACACTGAAGCTTTCTTT. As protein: CASSESWTLNTEAFF.